This T cell receptor beta chain was captured in a study of blood T cell repertoires in COVID-19. CDR1 KGHSH and CDR2 LQKENI come from the germline V gene. V was pared by 3 bases and J by 3 bases, with 11 bases between. The CDR3 runs to 15 residues. Assay used: immunoSEQ multiplex PCR; TCRdb lists only in-frame clones, some missing. This table holds approximately 200,000 clones, approximately 80% found once. What the recovered Cohort 3 donors had was two negative PCRs, clearance, or symptom resolution. Sample: PBMCs or T cells enriched from blood (not recorded which). V is TRBV18 and J is TRBJ1-4; D is possibly TRBD1 (6 bases). This TCR was recovered from a man aged 60 to 69 who had recovered from COVID-19. Here the CDR3 reads CASSPKDRPNEKLFF. CDR3 DNA sequence: TGTGCCAGCTCACCCAAAGACAGGCCTAATGAAAAACTGTTTTTT.